This T cell receptor (beta chain) emerged from a study of cytomegalovirus exposure and HLA in healthy donors. The CDR3 spans 18 residues. CDR1 SGHAT and CDR2 FQNNGV come from the germline V gene. With 1 base clipped from V and 0 bases from J, the junction kept 9 bases outside the gene matches. Assay used: immunoSEQ multiplex PCR; TCRdb lists only in-frame clones, some missing. This table holds over 85,000 clones, about 92% found once. The sequence derives from a young woman in good health and CMV-seronegative. This chain uses TRBV11-2 with TRBJ1-3; TRBD1 matches 7 bases. Sample: PBMCs. The CDR3 region is CASSLGRAGQSSGNTIYF. The CDR3 coding sequence is TGTGCCAGCAGCTTAGGCCGGGCGGGACAGTCCTCTGGAAACACCATATATTTT. The full variable domain, in which reference TRBV11-2 and TRBJ1-3 provide the parts outside the CDR3, is EAGVAQSPRYKIIEKRQSVAFWCNPISGHATLYWYQQILGQGPKLLIQFQNNGVVDDSQLPKDRFSAERLKGVDSTLKIQPAKLEDSAVYLCASSLGRAGQSSGNTIYFGEGSWLTVV.